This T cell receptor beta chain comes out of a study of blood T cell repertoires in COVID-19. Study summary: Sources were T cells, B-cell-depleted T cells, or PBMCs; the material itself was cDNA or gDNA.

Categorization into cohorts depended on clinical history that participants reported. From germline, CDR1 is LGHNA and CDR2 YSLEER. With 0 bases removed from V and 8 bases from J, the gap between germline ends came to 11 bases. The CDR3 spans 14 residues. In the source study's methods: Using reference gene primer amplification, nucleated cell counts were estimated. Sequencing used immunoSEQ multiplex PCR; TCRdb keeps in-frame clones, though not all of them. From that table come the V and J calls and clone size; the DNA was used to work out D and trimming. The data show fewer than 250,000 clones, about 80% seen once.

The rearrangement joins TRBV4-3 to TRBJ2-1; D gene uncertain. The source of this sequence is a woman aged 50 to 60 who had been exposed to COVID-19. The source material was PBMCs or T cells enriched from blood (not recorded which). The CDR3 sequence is CASSQDPSGDEQFF. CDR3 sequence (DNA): TGCGCCAGCAGCCAAGATCCCTCCGGAGATGAGCAGTTCTTC.